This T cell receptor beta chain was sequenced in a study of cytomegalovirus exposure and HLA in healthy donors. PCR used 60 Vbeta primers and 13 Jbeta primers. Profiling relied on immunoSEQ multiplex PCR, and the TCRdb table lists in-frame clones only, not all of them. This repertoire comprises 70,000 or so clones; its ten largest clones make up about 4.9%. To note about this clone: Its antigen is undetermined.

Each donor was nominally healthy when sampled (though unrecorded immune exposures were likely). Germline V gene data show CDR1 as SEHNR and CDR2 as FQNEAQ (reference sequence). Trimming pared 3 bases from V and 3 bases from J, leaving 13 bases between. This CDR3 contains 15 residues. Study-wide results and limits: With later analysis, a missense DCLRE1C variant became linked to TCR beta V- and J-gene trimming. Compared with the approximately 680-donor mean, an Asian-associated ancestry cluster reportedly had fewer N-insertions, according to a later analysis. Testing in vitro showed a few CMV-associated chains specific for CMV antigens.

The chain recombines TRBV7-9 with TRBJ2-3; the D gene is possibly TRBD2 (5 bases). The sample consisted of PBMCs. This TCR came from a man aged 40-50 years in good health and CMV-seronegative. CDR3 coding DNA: TGTGCCAGCAGCTTTTCATCCGGGGATACAGATACGCAGTATTTT. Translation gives CASSFSSGDTDTQYF.